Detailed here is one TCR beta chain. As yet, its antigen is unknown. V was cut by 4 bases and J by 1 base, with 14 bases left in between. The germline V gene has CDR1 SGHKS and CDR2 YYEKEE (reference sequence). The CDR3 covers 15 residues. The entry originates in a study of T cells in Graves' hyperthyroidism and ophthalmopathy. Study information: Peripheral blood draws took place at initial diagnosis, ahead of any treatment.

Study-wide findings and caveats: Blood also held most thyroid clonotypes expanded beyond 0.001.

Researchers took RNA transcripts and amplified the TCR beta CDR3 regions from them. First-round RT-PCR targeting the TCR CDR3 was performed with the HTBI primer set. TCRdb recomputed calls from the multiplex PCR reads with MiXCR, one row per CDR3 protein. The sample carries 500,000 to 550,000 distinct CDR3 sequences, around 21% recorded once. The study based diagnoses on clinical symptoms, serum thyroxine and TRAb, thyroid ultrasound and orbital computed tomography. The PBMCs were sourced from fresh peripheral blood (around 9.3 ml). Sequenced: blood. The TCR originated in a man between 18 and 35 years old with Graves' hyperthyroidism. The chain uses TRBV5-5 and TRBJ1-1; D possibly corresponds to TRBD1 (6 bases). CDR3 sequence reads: CASSTGQISNTEAFF. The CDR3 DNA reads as TGTGCCAGCAGCACAGGACAGATTTCGAACACTGAAGCTTTCTTT.